This TCR delta chain was retrieved from a study of γδ T cells in repeated Plasmodium falciparum infection. Notes on the study in general: Malian children's Vdelta2-negative repertoires appeared more expanded and less diverse than Australians'.

TCRdb reanalysed the multiplex PCR reads with CATT. In the table there are 80,000 to 95,000 delta-chain clones, more than 1.4% of which are singletons. This clone was counted between two and nine times. The antigen remains undetermined. The TCRdb protein, from a much larger clone, departs from this DNA's translation at residue 8, likely by read error; the protein shown derives from the DNA. Flow sorting of PBMC yielded separate Vgamma9/Vdelta2+ and Vdelta2-negative gammadelta T cell populations for bulk repertoire analysis. Trimming at V came to 0 bases and at J to 2 bases, leaving 33 bases not matched to a gene. The CDR3 is made up of 25 amino acids. The germline CDR1 and CDR2 sequences are GEAIGNYY and EKD.

V usage is TRDV2 and J usage is TRDJ1, with 9 bases fitting TRDD3. No J gene is reported in TCRdb; it was inferred here by comparing the DNA with germline. The TCR comes from a pool of human donors (malaria-infected and uninfected, not separated). The sequencing sample was made of gamma-delta T cells from blood. CDR3 amino acids: CACDTVGLSQVLATGGPLSTDKLIF. For the CDR3, the DNA is TGTGCCTGTGACACCGTGGGCCTTTCCCAGGTCCTGGCTACTGGGGGACCCCTTTCGACCGATAAACTCATCTTT.